This passage covers 20 T cell receptor beta chains from one sample sequenced in a study of blood T cell repertoires in COVID-19. Assay: immunoSEQ multiplex PCR; the TCRdb copy retains only in-frame clones and omits some. The data contain more than 150,000 clones, approximately 80% of them seen just once; the ten biggest clones take up approximately 12%. Sequencing was performed on peripheral blood. The source of these receptors is a woman of 80 years or more with COVID-19, enrolled during active disease.

This chain joins TRBV2 and TRBJ2-7; D is possibly TRBD2 (6 bases). The CDR3 length is 12 residues. Trimming took off 4 bases at V and 2 bases at J, with 6 bases between the two ends. Germline-derived CDR1 and CDR2 are SNHLY and FYNNEI. CDR3 DNA sequence: TGTGCCAGCAGTGGACTAGCCTACGAGCAGTACTTC. Its protein is CASSGLAYEQYF.

The genes are TRBV7-2 and TRBJ2-1; TRBD2 aligns across 7 bases. Looked up from germline, CDR1 is SGHTA and CDR2 is FQGNSA. J lost 6 bases, V lost 5 bases, and 10 bases had no gene match. The CDR3 contains 15 residues. The CDR3 sequence: CASSTPGGKGNEQFF. CDR3 nucleotides: TGTGCCAGCAGCACCCCGGGGGGTAAAGGCAATGAGCAGTTCTTC.

The J gene is TRBJ2-7, the V gene TRBV5-1; 8 bases match TRBD1. Germline values: CDR1 SGHRS, CDR2 YFSETQ. CDR3 length: 14 amino acids. With 5 bases clipped from V and 6 bases from J, the junction kept 10 bases outside the gene matches. CDR3 protein: CASSSGTGRAEQYF. The CDR3 coding sequence is TGCGCCAGCAGTTCCGGGACAGGACGCGCCGAGCAGTACTTC.

The chain links TRBV5-1 to TRBJ2-2, with D perhaps matching TRBD2 (5 bases). The CDR3 is 16 amino acids. V lost 4 bases and J 0 bases, leaving 13 bases between the germline ends. In germline, CDR1 is SGHRS, CDR2 YFSETQ. The CDR3 sequence: CASSQLRETNTGELFF. In DNA, the CDR3 is TGCGCCAGCAGCCAGCTACGGGAAACGAACACCGGGGAGCTGTTTTTT. Full variable domain (remainder filled in from reference TRBV5-1 and TRBJ2-2): KAGVTQTPRYLIKTRGQQVTLSCSPISGHRSVSWYQQTPGQGLQFLFEYFSETQRNKGNFPGRFSGRQFSNSRSEMNVSTLELGDSALYLCASSQLRETNTGELFFGEGSRLTVL.

The chain employs TRBV5-5 and TRBJ1-2; 7 bases map to TRBD1. The CDR3 consists of 12 residues. Germline V gene lookup returns CDR1 SGHKS and CDR2 YYEKEE (reference sequence). The V segment lost 4 bases and the J segment 4 bases; nucleotides outside the gene matches: 1. The CDR3: CASSRTGYGYTF. The CDR3, as DNA: TGTGCCAGCAGCCGGACAGGCTATGGCTACACCTTC.

The chain links TRBV19 to TRBJ2-1; D may be TRBD2 (6 bases). Per germline, CDR1 LNHDA and CDR2 SQIVND (reference sequence). V lost 6 bases and J lost 10, with 13 bases in between. This CDR3 has 12 amino acids. Written as DNA, the CDR3 is TGTGCCAGTAGACCGGCGGGGCAAGAGCAGTTCTTC. Translating it yields CASRPAGQEQFF.

V usage is TRBV7-8 and J usage is TRBJ1-6; D not certain. V lost 2 bases, J lost 0 bases, and 5 bases lay in between. CDR1 and CDR2 from the germline V gene are SGHVS and FQNEAQ. The CDR3 has 15 amino acids. CDR3 amino acids: CASSLWSSYNSPLHF. The CDR3 bases are TGTGCCAGCAGCTTATGGAGCTCCTATAATTCACCCCTCCACTTT.

The V gene is TRBV6-6, the J gene TRBJ2-5, with 9 positions matching TRBD2. The germline V gene encodes CDR1 MNHNY and CDR2 SVGAGI (reference sequence). The CDR3 has 15 residues. The junction had 10 bases not matched to a gene; V was cut back by 6 bases and J by 5 bases. The CDR3 DNA reads as TGTGCCAGCAGGGACGTGACTAGCGGTGGGGAGACCCAGTACTTC. Translation gives CASRDVTSGGETQYF.

This chain links TRBV18 with TRBJ1-3; the D is unclear. V was cut by 0 bases and J by 1 base, with 13 bases left in between. Germline-derived CDR1 and CDR2 are KGHSH and LQKENI. There are 17 residues in the CDR3. For the CDR3, the DNA is TGTGCCAGCTCACCACCGGTCTTGAGTTTATCTGGAAACACCATATATTTT. It encodes CASSPPVLSLSGNTIYF.

V usage is TRBV7-9 and J usage is TRBJ2-7; 7 bases are a match to TRBD1. The V gene end was trimmed by 1 base and the J gene end by 6 bases; junction bases not matched to a gene: 9. The CDR3 sequence is 15 residues long. Germline CDR1 is SEHNR and CDR2 is FQNEAQ (reference sequence). The CDR3 DNA follows: TGTGCCAGCAGCTTAGGGGCCGGACAGGAGCGCGAGCAGTACTTC. Protein product: CASSLGAGQEREQYF. Full variable domain (outside the CDR3, taken from reference TRBV7-9 and TRBJ2-7): DTGVSQNPRHKITKRGQNVTFRCDPISEHNRLYWYRQTLGQGPEFLTYFQNEAQLEKSRLLSDRFSAERPKGSFSTLEIQRTEQGDSAMYLCASSLGAGQEREQYFGPGTRLTVT.

This clone was seen a few times. The chain employs TRBV15 and TRBJ1-1; D ambiguous. Trimming shortened V by 5 bases and J by 5 bases, and 12 bases separated the two germline ends. The CDR3 covers 13 residues. CDR1 is LNHNV, CDR2 YYDKDF, per germline (reference sequence). CDR3 region: CATSSTWATEAFF. The CDR3 region has the DNA TGTGCCACCAGCTCGACCTGGGCTACTGAAGCTTTCTTT. The whole variable domain, filled in from reference TRBV15 and TRBJ1-1, reads DAMVIQNPRYQVTQFGKPVTLSCSQTLNHNVMYWYQQKSSQAPKLLFHYYDKDFNNEADTPDNFQSRRPNTSFCFLDIRSPGLGDTAMYLCATSSTWATEAFFGQGTRLTVV.

This rearrangement joins TRBV5-1 to TRBJ1-2, with D possibly being TRBD1 (5 bases). With 4 bases removed from V and 7 bases from J, the gap between germline ends came to 14 bases. The CDR3 contains 13 residues. Germline V gives CDR1 SGHRS, CDR2 YFSETQ. Here the CDR3 reads CASSLRVGVGYTF. As DNA, the CDR3 is TGCGCCAGCAGCCTCAGGGTAGGAGTTGGCTACACCTTC. Combining the CDR3 with reference TRBV5-1 and TRBJ1-2 gives the whole variable domain KAGVTQTPRYLIKTRGQQVTLSCSPISGHRSVSWYQQTPGQGLQFLFEYFSETQRNKGNFPGRFSGRQFSNSRSEMNVSTLELGDSALYLCASSLRVGVGYTFGSGTRLTVV.

Only a few counts were recorded for this clone. The chain has TRBV15 and TRBJ2-2; D is unresolved. The CDR3 is made up of 13 amino acids. Trimming removed 0 bases from V and 5 bases from J, with 4 bases in between. Germline CDR1 LNHNV, CDR2 YYDKDF (reference sequence). CDR3 in DNA: TGTGCCACCAGCAGAGATAGTACCGGGGAGCTGTTTTTT. Protein product: CATSRDSTGELFF.

CDR3 bases: TGTGCCACCAGCAGCACTTCCGGGACAGGGGGCATCAACATTCAGTACTTC. Amino acids: CATSSTSGTGGINIQYF. V is TRBV15 and J is TRBJ2-4; 12 bases fit TRBD1. The junction had 10 bases not matched to a gene; V was cut back by 3 bases and J by 7 bases. This CDR3 is 17 amino acids long. Per germline, CDR1 LNHNV and CDR2 YYDKDF (reference sequence).

V and J are TRBV5-6 and TRBJ1-2; D gene uncertain. V gave up 2 bases and J gave up 5 bases, with 13 bases separating them. The CDR3 sequence is 14 residues long. CDR1 and CDR2 from the germline V gene are SGHDT and YYEEEE. In DNA, the CDR3 is TGTGCCAGCAGCTTCTGGGAGGCTGGGTATGGCTACACCTTC. Its protein is CASSFWEAGYGYTF.

V is TRBV2 and J is TRBJ2-1, with D possibly being TRBD2 (6 bases). Germline V CDR1 and CDR2: SNHLY, FYNNEI. Trimming left V 8 bases short and J 8 bases short, with 22 bases between. This CDR3 is built from 15 residues. CDR3: CASQSLAGRWYEQFF. The DNA for the CDR3 is TGTGCCAGCCAAAGTCTGGCGGGAAGGTGGTATGAGCAGTTCTTC.

This rearrangement joins TRBV2 to TRBJ1-3, with TRBD1 as a possible D gene (6 bases). V was trimmed by 4 bases and J by 0 bases, leaving 7 bases between them. The germline gives CDR1 SNHLY, CDR2 FYNNEI. The CDR3 totals 14 residues. CDR3 sequence: CASSGGGSGNTIYF. The CDR3, as DNA: TGTGCCAGCAGTGGAGGGGGCTCTGGAAACACCATATATTTT.

This rearrangement joins TRBV5-1 to TRBJ2-5; TRBD1 matches at 9 bases. Unmatched junction bases numbered 7, after V lost 4 bases and J lost 3 bases. This CDR3 has 15 residues. CDR1 and CDR2 from the germline V gene are SGHRS and YFSETQ. The CDR3 region is CASSTARQGEETQYF. In nucleotides, the CDR3 is TGCGCCAGCAGCACCGCCCGACAGGGGGAAGAGACCCAGTACTTC.

This clone came up a few times. This chain uses TRBV28 with TRBJ1-1; D may be TRBD1 (5 bases). The germline V gene has CDR1 MDHEN and CDR2 SYDVKM. V lost 5 bases, J lost 4 bases, and 20 bases lay in between. CDR3 length: 16 amino acids. The CDR3 bases are TGTGCCAGCAGTGTGAGAGGCCCTTTGGGGGGCACTGAAGCTTTCTTT. Amino acids: CASSVRGPLGGTEAFF.

This clone occurred once. V is TRBV7-9 and J is TRBJ1-1; D not resolved. CDR3 length: 13 amino acids. In germline, CDR1 is SEHNR, CDR2 FQNEAQ (reference sequence). Trimming removed 2 bases from V and 2 bases from J, with 6 bases in between. The CDR3 DNA follows: TGTGCCAGCAGCTTATCACTCAACACTGAAGCTTTCTTT. Translation gives CASSLSLNTEAFF.